The rows below give T cell receptor beta chains drawn from one sample of a study of prognosis after radiotherapy for stage I lung cancer. TCRdb recomputed calls from the multiplex PCR reads with MiXCR, one row per CDR3 protein. The sample includes about 15,000 distinct CDR3 sequences, around 40% seen only once; the top ten take 40%. Sample: PBMCs, taken before or after stereotactic body radiation therapy (not recorded which). The receptors stem from a donor over 45 with non-small cell lung cancer. Each CDR3 is given with its conserved first and last residue. The D gene is left open where the match is weak. Size is stated for part of the rows, as once, few or many counts, or as a class when the clone is expanded.

V gene	J gene	clone size	D gene	CDR3 protein	CDR3 DNA
TRBV6-2/TRBV6-3	TRBJ2-7	-	-	CASILGDSYYEQYF	TGTGCCAGCATCCTCGGGGACTCTTACTACGAGCAGTACTTC
TRBV18	TRBJ1-2	many	-	CASSPRTDDGYTF	TGTGCCAGCTCACCACGTACCGATGATGGCTACACCTTC
TRBV28	TRBJ1-5	-	TRBD1	CASSRTGNQPQHF	TGTGCCAGCAGTCGGACAGGAAATCAGCCCCAGCATTTT
TRBV7-9	TRBJ1-6	many	-	CASSFPLNSPLHF	TGTGCCAGCAGCTTCCCCTTAAATTCACCCCTCCACTTT
TRBV10-3	TRBJ2-2	many	TRBD1	CAISAGGNTGELFF	TGTGCCATCAGTGCAGGGGGGAACACCGGGGAGCTGTTTTTT
TRBV7-6	TRBJ1-5	many	-	CASSLDSNQPQHF	TGTGCCAGCAGCTTAGATAGCAATCAGCCCCAGCATTTT
TRBV2	TRBJ2-5	many	TRBD2	CASGKGGETQYF	TGTGCCAGCGGGAAGGGAGGGGAGACCCAGTACTTC
TRBV19	TRBJ2-6	-	-	CASRTQVSGASVLTF	TGTGCCAGCAGAACACAGGTGTCTGGGGCCAGCGTCCTTACTTTC
TRBV6-2/TRBV6-3	TRBJ2-1	-	-	CASNSAGGGNEQFF	TGTGCCAGCAACAGCGCAGGGGGGGGCAATGAGCAGTTCTTC
TRBV4-1	TRBJ1-2	many	TRBD1	CASSPRRTGEYGYTF	TGCGCCAGCAGCCCCAGGCGGACAGGGGAATATGGCTACACCTTC
TRBV7-6	TRBJ2-7	-	-	CASSFRDRLNEQYF	TGTGCCAGCAGCTTTCGTGACAGGCTCAACGAGCAGTACTTC
TRBV7-6	TRBJ2-1	once	-	CASSPGEWGEQFF	TGTGCCAGCAGTCCAGGGGAGTGGGGTGAGCAGTTCTTC
TRBV5-4	TRBJ2-7	few	-	CATRGYGEQYF	TGTGCCACCCGAGGGTATGGCGAGCAGTACTTC
TRBV7-8	TRBJ1-4	many	TRBD1	CASSLLGTGEEKLFF	TGTGCCAGCAGCTTATTGGGGACAGGGGAAGAAAAACTGTTTTTT
TRBV12-3/TRBV12-4	TRBJ1-1	-	-	CASIRTGSTKAFF	TGTGCCAGCATCCGAACAGGAAGCACTAAAGCTTTCTTT
TRBV5-1	TRBJ2-1	many	-	CASSLEGSSYNEQFF	TGCGCCAGCAGCTTGGAGGGGTCCTCCTACAATGAGCAGTTCTTC
TRBV15	TRBJ1-4	many	TRBD1	CATSRTGVLEKLFF	TGTGCCACCAGCAGGACAGGGGTTCTTGAAAAACTGTTTTTT
TRBV7-8	TRBJ1-1	many	-	CASSRPGTEAFF	TGTGCCAGCAGCCGTCCCGGGACTGAAGCTTTCTTT
TRBV5-4	TRBJ2-2	many	TRBD2	CASSYELGLAGGDTGELFF	TGTGCCAGCAGCTACGAGCTAGGACTAGCGGGAGGAGACACCGGGGAGCTGTTTTTT
TRBV14	TRBJ2-1	many	-	CASSQAWREQFF	TGTGCCAGCAGCCAGGCCTGGCGGGAGCAGTTCTTC
TRBV27	TRBJ2-3	medium-sized	-	CASSLFGTHSTDTQYF	TGTGCCAGCAGTTTATTCGGGACTCACAGCACAGATACGCAGTATTTT
TRBV12-3/TRBV12-4	TRBJ1-5	-	-	CAGSSGVGENQPQHF	TGTGCCGGCAGTTCGGGGGTTGGAGAGAATCAGCCCCAGCATTTT
TRBV27	TRBJ2-1	many	-	CASSDSSYNEQFF	TGTGCCAGCAGTGACAGCTCCTACAATGAGCAGTTCTTC
TRBV3-1	TRBJ2-1	many	-	CASSRSANEQFF	TGTGCCAGCAGCCGCTCTGCGAATGAGCAGTTCTTC
TRBV2	TRBJ1-1	many	-	CASSGLYIQGTEAFF	TGTGCCAGCAGTGGCCTGTATATACAGGGAACTGAAGCTTTCTTT
TRBV6-1	TRBJ1-4	many	-	CASGLSLGEKLFF	TGTGCCAGCGGACTTTCCTTGGGTGAAAAACTGTTTTTT